Each of the 5 T cell receptor beta chains below was sequenced from the same sample in a study of blood T cell repertoires in COVID-19. The assay was immunoSEQ multiplex PCR, and TCRdb's table has in-frame clones only and misses some. The sample lists tens of thousands of clones, approximately 90% seen once, with about a tenth in the top ten. Sequenced input: peripheral blood. The receptors were gathered from a man in his 70s with active or convalescent COVID-19.

This sequence joins TRBV28 and TRBJ1-4; 7 nucleotides line up with TRBD1. The trim removed 5 bases at V and 8 bases at J, leaving 5 bases unmatched. CDR3 length: 13 amino acids. Germline lookup yields CDR1 MDHEN and CDR2 SYDVKM. CDR3 loop: CASSGTGVEKLFF. As DNA, the CDR3 is TGTGCCAGCAGTGGTACAGGGGTCGAAAAACTGTTTTTT.

The rearrangement uses TRBV28 and TRBJ1-2; TRBD1 aligns across 7 bases. The J segment lost 6 bases and the V segment lost 7 bases, leaving 5 bases of the junction unmatched. Germline-derived CDR1 and CDR2 are MDHEN and SYDVKM. The CDR3 length is 12 residues. CDR3 in amino acids: CASTTGTDGYTF. CDR3 nucleotide sequence: TGTGCCAGCACCACCGGGACAGATGGCTACACCTTC.

This clone was seen a single time. This chain joins TRBV11-2 and TRBJ1-2, with TRBD1 as a possible D gene (5 bases). The CDR3 is 15 amino acids. V lost 2 bases to trimming and J lost 2 bases, with 12 bases between them. Per germline, CDR1 SGHAT and CDR2 FQNNGV. CDR3 loop: CASSLTPGGNYGYTF. Here the CDR3 DNA reads TGTGCCAGCAGCTTAACACCGGGGGGAAACTATGGCTACACCTTC.

The chain employs TRBV20-1 and TRBJ2-7; D perhaps matches TRBD2 (6 bases). Germline V CDR1 and CDR2: DFQATT, SNEGSKA (reference sequence). The length of the CDR3 is 13 residues. V dropped 3 bases and J dropped 3 bases, with 12 bases sitting between them. The CDR3 nucleotides read TGCAGTGCTAGTGGTGGGGGGAGCTACGAGCAGTACTTC. This translates into CSASGGGSYEQYF.

The chain couples TRBV7-2 to TRBJ2-1, with 8 positions matching TRBD2. Trimming removed 3 bases from V and 4 bases from J; junction bases left unmatched: 8. Germline CDR1 SGHTA, CDR2 FQGNSA. CDR3 length: 16 residues. The DNA of the CDR3 is TGTGCCAGCAGCTTGGGCGGGAGGAATCCTTACAATGAGCAGTTCTTC. Translating it yields CASSLGGRNPYNEQFF.